This T cell receptor beta chain was captured by sequencing in a study of T cell changes during pregnancy in multiple sclerosis. Sequencing used immunoSEQ multiplex PCR; TCRdb keeps in-frame clones, though not all of them. The table records 88,000 or so clones, about 91% of them present only once. The V segment lost 5 bases and the J segment 5 bases; nucleotides outside the gene matches: 8. The CDR3 covers 15 residues. Germline CDR1 reads MRHNA; CDR2 reads SNTAGT. The specimen comprised peripheral blood, sampled before pregnancy. The TCR comes from a female donor with multiple sclerosis, enrolled in a pregnancy study. V usage is TRBV6-4 and J usage is TRBJ2-1; 8 bases are shared with TRBD2. As DNA, the CDR3 is TGTGCCAGCAGTAACACGGGGGGGCTGGACAATGAGCAGTTCTTC. Translation: CASSNTGGLDNEQFF.